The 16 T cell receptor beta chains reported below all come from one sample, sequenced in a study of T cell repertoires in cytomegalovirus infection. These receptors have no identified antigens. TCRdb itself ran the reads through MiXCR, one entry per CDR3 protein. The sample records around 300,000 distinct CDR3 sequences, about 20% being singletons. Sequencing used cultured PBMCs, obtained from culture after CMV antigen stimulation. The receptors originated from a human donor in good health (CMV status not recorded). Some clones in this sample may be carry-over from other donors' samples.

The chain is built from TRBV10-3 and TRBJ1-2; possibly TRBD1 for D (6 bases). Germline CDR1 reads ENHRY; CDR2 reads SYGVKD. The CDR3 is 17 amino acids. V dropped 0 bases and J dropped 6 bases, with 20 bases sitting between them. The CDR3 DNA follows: TGTGCCATCAGTGAGTCTCAGTTCGTCAGGGGCTCTCATGGCTACACCTTC. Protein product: CAISESQFVRGSHGYTF.

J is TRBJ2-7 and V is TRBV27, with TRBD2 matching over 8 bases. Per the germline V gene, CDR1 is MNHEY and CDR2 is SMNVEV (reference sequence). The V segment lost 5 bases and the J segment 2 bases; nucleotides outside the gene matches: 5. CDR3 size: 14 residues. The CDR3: CASSRDGRAYEQYF. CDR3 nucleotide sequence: TGTGCCAGCAGTCGGGACGGGAGGGCCTACGAGCAGTACTTC.

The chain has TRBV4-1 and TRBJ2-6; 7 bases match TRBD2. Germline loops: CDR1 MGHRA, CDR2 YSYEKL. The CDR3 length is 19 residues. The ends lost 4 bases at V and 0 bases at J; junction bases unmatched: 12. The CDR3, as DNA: TGCGCCAGCAGCCCACTCGTACTAGCGTTCTCCTCTGGGGCCAACGTCCTGACTTTC. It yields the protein CASSPLVLAFSSGANVLTF.

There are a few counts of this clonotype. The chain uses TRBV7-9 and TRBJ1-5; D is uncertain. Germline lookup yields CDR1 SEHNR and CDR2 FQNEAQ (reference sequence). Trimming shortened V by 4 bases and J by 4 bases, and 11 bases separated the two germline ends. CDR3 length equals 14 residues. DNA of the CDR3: TGTGCCAGCAGCTCCTCGGCACATAATCAGCCCCAGCATTTT. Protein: CASSSSAHNQPQHF.

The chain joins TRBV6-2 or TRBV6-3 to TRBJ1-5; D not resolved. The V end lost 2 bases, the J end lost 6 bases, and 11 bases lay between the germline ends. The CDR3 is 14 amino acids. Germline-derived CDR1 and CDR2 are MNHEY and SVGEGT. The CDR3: CASSYQAGSQPQHF. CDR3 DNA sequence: TGTGCCAGCAGTTACCAGGCGGGAAGTCAGCCCCAGCATTTT.

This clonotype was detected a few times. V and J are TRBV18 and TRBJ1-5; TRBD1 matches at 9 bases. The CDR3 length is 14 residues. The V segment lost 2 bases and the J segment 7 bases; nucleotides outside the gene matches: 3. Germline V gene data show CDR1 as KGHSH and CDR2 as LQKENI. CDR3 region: CASSPDRGDQPQHF. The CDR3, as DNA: TGTGCCAGCTCACCAGACAGGGGGGACCAGCCCCAGCATTTT.

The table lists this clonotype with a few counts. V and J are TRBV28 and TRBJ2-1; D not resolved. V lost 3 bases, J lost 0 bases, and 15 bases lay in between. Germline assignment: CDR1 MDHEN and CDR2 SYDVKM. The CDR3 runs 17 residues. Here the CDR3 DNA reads TGTGCCAGCAGTTTTTATCCCAGCAGGAGCTCCTACAATGAGCAGTTCTTC. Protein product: CASSFYPSRSSYNEQFF.

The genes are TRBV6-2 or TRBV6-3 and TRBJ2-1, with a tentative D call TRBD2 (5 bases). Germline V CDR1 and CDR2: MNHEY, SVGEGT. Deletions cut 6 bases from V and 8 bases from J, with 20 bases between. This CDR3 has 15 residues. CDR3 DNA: TGTGCCAGCAGCTCTCCCCGGCGGACGGACTATGAGCAGTTCTTC. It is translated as CASSSPRRTDYEQFF.

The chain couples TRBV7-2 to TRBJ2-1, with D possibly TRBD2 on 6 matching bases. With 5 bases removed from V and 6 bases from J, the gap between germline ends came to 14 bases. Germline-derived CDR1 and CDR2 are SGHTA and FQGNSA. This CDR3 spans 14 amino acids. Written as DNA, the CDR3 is TGTGCCAGCAGCGCCGAGCGGGTGGTCAATGAGCAGTTCTTC. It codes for CASSAERVVNEQFF.

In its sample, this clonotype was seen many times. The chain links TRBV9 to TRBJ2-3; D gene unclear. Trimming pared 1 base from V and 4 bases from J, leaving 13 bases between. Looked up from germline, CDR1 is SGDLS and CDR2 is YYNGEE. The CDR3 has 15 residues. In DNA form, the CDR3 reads TGTGCCAGCAGCGTAAGCAATTCCCGGGCAGATACGCAGTATTTT. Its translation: CASSVSNSRADTQYF.

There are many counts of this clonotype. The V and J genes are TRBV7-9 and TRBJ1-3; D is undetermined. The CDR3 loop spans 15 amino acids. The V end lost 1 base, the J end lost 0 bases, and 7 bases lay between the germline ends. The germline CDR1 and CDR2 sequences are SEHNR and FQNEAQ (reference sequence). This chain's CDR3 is CASSLEQISGNTIYF. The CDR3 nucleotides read TGTGCCAGCAGCTTAGAACAGATCTCTGGAAACACCATATATTTT.

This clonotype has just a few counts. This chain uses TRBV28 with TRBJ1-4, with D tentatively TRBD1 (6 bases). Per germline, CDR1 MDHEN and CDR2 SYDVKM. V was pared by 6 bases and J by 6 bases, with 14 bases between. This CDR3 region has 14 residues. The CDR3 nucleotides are TGTGCCAGCAGCCTCAGGGGTGGTTATGAAAAACTGTTTTTT. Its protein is CASSLRGGYEKLFF.

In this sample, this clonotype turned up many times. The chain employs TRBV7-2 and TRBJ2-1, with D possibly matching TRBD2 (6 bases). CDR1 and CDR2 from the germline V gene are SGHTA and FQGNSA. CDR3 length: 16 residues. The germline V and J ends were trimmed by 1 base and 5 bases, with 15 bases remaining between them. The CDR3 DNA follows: TGTGCCAGCAGCTTAGTTCTGTCGGCGGGGCACAATGAGCAGTTCTTC. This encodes CASSLVLSAGHNEQFF.

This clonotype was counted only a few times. In DNA form, the CDR3 reads TGTGCCAGCAGTTTAGGGGTAGCGGGATCCTACAATGAGCAGTTCTTC. Its translation is CASSLGVAGSYNEQFF. The chain employs TRBV28 and TRBJ2-1; 8 bases match TRBD2. This CDR3 comprises 16 residues. Trimming took 2 bases from V and 1 from J; bases not matched to a gene: 4. CDR1 and CDR2 from the germline V gene are MDHEN and SYDVKM.

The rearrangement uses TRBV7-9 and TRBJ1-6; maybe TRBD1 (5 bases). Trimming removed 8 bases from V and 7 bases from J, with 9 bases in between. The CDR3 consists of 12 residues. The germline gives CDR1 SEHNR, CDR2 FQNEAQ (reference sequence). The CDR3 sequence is CASGTVNSPLHF. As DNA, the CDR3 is TGTGCCAGCGGGACTGTGAATTCACCCCTCCACTTT.

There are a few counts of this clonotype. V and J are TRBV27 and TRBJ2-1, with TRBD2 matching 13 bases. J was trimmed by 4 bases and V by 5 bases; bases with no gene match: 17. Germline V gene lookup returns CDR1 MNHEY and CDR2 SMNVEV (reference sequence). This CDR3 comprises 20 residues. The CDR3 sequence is CASSPNGLAGAGRFYNEQFF. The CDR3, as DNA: TGTGCCAGCAGTCCGAACGGACTAGCGGGAGCGGGAAGATTTTACAATGAGCAGTTCTTC.